Following are 30 T cell receptor beta chains from one sample sequenced in a study of cytomegalovirus exposure and HLA in healthy donors. The PCR employed 60 Vbeta primers together with 13 Jbeta primers. Profiled with immunoSEQ multiplex PCR; TCRdb holds only in-frame clones, not every one. The repertoire holds about 120,000 clones, roughly four fifths seen once, with roughly 1.5% in the top ten. Sequencing was carried out using PBMCs. Receptor source: a woman aged 18-29 years in good health and CMV-seronegative.

This rearrangement joins TRBV6-1 to TRBJ1-1; D call uncertain. V lost 5 bases and J lost 1, with 14 bases in between. The CDR3 has 15 amino acids. CDR1 and CDR2 from the germline V gene are MNHNS and SASEGT. This CDR3 is CASSPVRAQNTEAFF. The CDR3 bases are TGTGCCAGCAGTCCCGTGAGGGCGCAGAACACTGAAGCTTTCTTT.

The chain couples TRBV2 to TRBJ1-4; D possibly corresponds to TRBD1 (6 bases). The ends were cut back, 8 bases at V and 8 bases at J, with 15 bases in the middle. The CDR3 sequence is 13 residues long. Germline loops: CDR1 SNHLY, CDR2 FYNNEI. The CDR3 protein is CASLRGRNEKLFF. CDR3 nucleotide sequence: TGTGCCAGCCTCAGGGGAAGAAACGAAAAACTGTTTTTT.

The chain recombines TRBV7-9 with TRBJ2-7, with TRBD1 as a possible D gene (7 bases). This CDR3 region has 16 residues. The V gene lost 5 bases and the J gene lost 3 bases, with 20 bases spanning the gap. The V gene's germline CDR1 is SEHNR and CDR2 FQNEAQ (reference sequence). In DNA form, the CDR3 reads TGTGCCAGCAGCCCCACGCGTTGGGGGGACAGCTACGAGCAGTACTTC. Encoded protein: CASSPTRWGDSYEQYF.

In its sample, this clone was seen once. This rearrangement joins TRBV2 to TRBJ1-1; 8 bases match TRBD1. The CDR3 has 14 residues. Trimming at V came to 6 bases and at J to 1 base, leaving 4 bases not matched to a gene. In germline, CDR1 is SNHLY, CDR2 FYNNEI. CDR3 sequence: CASRTGTGNTEAFF. CDR3 in DNA: TGTGCCAGCAGAACCGGGACAGGGAACACTGAAGCTTTCTTT.

V and J are TRBV7-9 and TRBJ2-3, with a possible D match to TRBD1 (5 bases). Germline CDR1 SEHNR, CDR2 FQNEAQ (reference sequence). Trimming removed 4 bases from V and 3 bases from J, with 11 bases in between. This CDR3 is built from 14 residues. The CDR3 loop reads CASSWGRRTDTQYF. CDR3 nucleotides: TGTGCCAGCAGCTGGGGCAGAAGGACAGATACGCAGTATTTT.

This clone turned up a few times. The V and J genes are TRBV7-2 and TRBJ2-1; a possible D gene is TRBD1 (5 bases). The CDR3 is 13 residues long. CDR1 and CDR2 from the germline V gene are SGHTA and FQGNSA. Trimming shortened V by 5 bases and J by 4 bases, and 9 bases separated the two germline ends. As DNA, the CDR3 is TGTGCCAGCAGCCTCCAGGGATACAATGAGCAGTTCTTC. Protein: CASSLQGYNEQFF.

This clone was recorded only once. The DNA of the CDR3 is TGCGCCAGCAGGCCGGGACAGACCTTCTCCTACGAGCAGTACTTC. Translated: CASRPGQTFSYEQYF. V gene TRBV5-1 combines with J gene TRBJ2-7; TRBD1 matches at 7 bases. There are 15 residues in the CDR3. The junction had 8 bases not matched to a gene; V was cut back by 5 bases and J by 0 bases. Germline V gene lookup returns CDR1 SGHRS and CDR2 YFSETQ.

The V call is TRBV19, the J call TRBJ1-1; 10 bases fit TRBD1. CDR1 is LNHDA and CDR2 is SQIVND in the germline V gene (reference sequence). The CDR3 length is 16 residues. V shed 8 bases, J shed 0 bases, and the junction held 9 bases outside the gene matches. CDR3 sequence reads: CASSAGTGALNTEAFF. The CDR3 DNA reads TGTGCCAGTTCCGCCGGGACAGGGGCCCTGAACACTGAAGCTTTCTTT.

This sequence joins TRBV15 and TRBJ2-3; D call uncertain. The CDR3 extends over 15 amino acids. The germline CDR1 and CDR2 sequences are LNHNV and YYDKDF (reference sequence). V was trimmed by 2 bases and J by 3 bases, leaving 12 bases between them. The CDR3 sequence: CATSRQVPSTDTQYF. Here the CDR3 DNA reads TGTGCCACCAGCAGACAGGTACCGTCAACAGATACGCAGTATTTT.

The chain recombines TRBV5-1 with TRBJ2-2, with D maybe TRBD2 (6 bases). V lost 4 bases to trimming and J lost 6 bases, with 10 bases between them. The germline V gene encodes CDR1 SGHRS and CDR2 YFSETQ. The CDR3 consists of 13 residues. CDR3 protein: CASSVLASGELFF. In nucleotides, the CDR3 is TGCGCCAGCAGCGTACTAGCATCCGGGGAGCTGTTTTTT.

This clone was picked up one time. The chain recombines TRBV6-5 with TRBJ2-7; 7 bases match TRBD1. CDR1 is MNHEY and CDR2 is SVGAGI in the germline V gene. CDR3 length equals 13 residues. J lost 7 bases, V lost 5 bases, and 8 bases had no gene match. The CDR3 is CASSRDRVREQYF. In nucleotides, the CDR3 is TGTGCCAGCAGTAGGGACAGAGTACGGGAGCAGTACTTC.

V gene TRBV23-1 combines with J gene TRBJ2-4; D is possibly TRBD2 (6 bases). TRBV23-1 is an ORF, with its function uncertain. V lost 4 bases and J lost 12, with 25 bases in between. The length of the CDR3 is 16 residues. The CDR3 sequence is CASSPPLRPPSDSQYF. In nucleotides, the CDR3 is TGCGCCAGCAGTCCTCCCTTGAGGCCTCCTAGCGACAGTCAGTACTTC.

In its sample, this clone was seen a few times. The chain joins TRBV18 to TRBJ1-6, with a weak D call TRBD1 (6 bases). Trimming left V 6 bases short and J 6 bases short, with 15 bases between. The CDR3 has 15 amino acids. CDR1 and CDR2 (germline): KGHSH, LQKENI. CDR3 sequence: CASSPGRGGNSPLHF. The CDR3, as DNA: TGTGCCAGCTCCCCGGGCCGAGGGGGTAATTCACCCCTCCACTTT.

The gene calls are TRBV7-9 and TRBJ1-1, with a weak D call TRBD1 (5 bases). CDR3 length: 15 amino acids. From germline, CDR1 is SEHNR and CDR2 FQNEAQ (reference sequence). Trimming removed 1 base from V and 4 bases from J, with 13 bases in between. The CDR3 sequence: CASSLGGERVTEAFF. The CDR3 nucleotides read TGTGCCAGCAGCTTAGGGGGGGAAAGAGTCACTGAAGCTTTCTTT.

In this sample, this clone turned up once. The rearrangement uses TRBV19 and TRBJ1-2; D might be TRBD1 (6 bases). Germline loops: CDR1 LNHDA, CDR2 SQIVND (reference sequence). The V end was cut by 3 bases, the J end by 5 bases, with 22 bases between. CDR3 length: 17 residues. The CDR3 coding sequence is TGTGCCAGTAGTATTGCGGGGGGCCCGACACTTCCTTATGGCTACACCTTC. Translating gives CASSIAGGPTLPYGYTF.

This rearrangement joins TRBV6-1 to TRBJ2-4; no definite D call. Trimming took off 1 base at V and 0 bases at J, with 10 bases between the two ends. This CDR3 spans 16 amino acids. The germline gives CDR1 MNHNS, CDR2 SASEGT. The DNA for the CDR3 is TGTGCCAGCAGTGAAGTGGGTGGGCTAGCCAAAAACATTCAGTACTTC. It specifies CASSEVGGLAKNIQYF.

Written as DNA, the CDR3 is TGTGCCAGCCGAAACGGGACAGGGAACACTGAAGCTTTCTTT. This sequence encodes CASRNGTGNTEAFF. The chain couples TRBV13 to TRBJ1-1, with 8 nucleotides matching TRBD1. V was clipped by 8 bases and J by 1 base; unmatched bases: 6. CDR1 and CDR2 (germline): PRHDT, FYEKMQ (reference sequence). This CDR3 is built from 14 residues.

The chain carries TRBV19 and TRBJ1-1; D is uncertain. This CDR3 spans 13 amino acids. From germline, CDR1 is LNHDA and CDR2 SQIVND (reference sequence). The V end was cut by 7 bases, the J end by 6 bases, with 15 bases between. In nucleotides, the CDR3 is TGTGCCAGTACCTCCGCTTATCGGGCTGAAGCTTTCTTT. Protein product: CASTSAYRAEAFF.

The CDR3 DNA reads as TGTGCCAGCAGCGTAGAGGTAGGGACAGGGGAAGGGACTGAAGCTTTCTTT. It encodes CASSVEVGTGEGTEAFF. The chain employs TRBV9 and TRBJ1-1; 10 bases match TRBD1. Germline CDR1 SGDLS, CDR2 YYNGEE. CDR3 length: 17 residues. The V and J ends lost 0 bases and 5 bases, in that order; junction bases with no gene match: 10.

CDR3 sequence reads: CASLELAGEPNSKNIQYF. The DNA for the CDR3 is TGTGCCAGCCTTGAACTAGCGGGAGAGCCGAATAGCAAAAACATTCAGTACTTC. The chain recombines TRBV2 with TRBJ2-4, with 11 bases matching TRBD2. V shed 8 bases, J shed 3 bases, and the junction held 15 bases outside the gene matches. This CDR3 region has 18 residues. CDR1 is SNHLY and CDR2 is FYNNEI in the germline V gene.

As regards this clone: The same CDR3 also results from other DNA sequences found in this sample. J is TRBJ2-7 and V is TRBV5-1, with TRBD2 identical over 13 bases. V lost 3 bases and J lost 7; bases outside the gene matches: 4. This CDR3 has 14 residues. Germline loops: CDR1 SGHRS, CDR2 YFSETQ. The CDR3 loop is CASSSGLAGVEQYF. The DNA for the CDR3 is TGCGCCAGCAGCTCCGGACTAGCGGGAGTAGAGCAGTACTTC.

The chain couples TRBV5-1 to TRBJ1-2; D uncertain. The germline V and J ends were trimmed by 8 bases and 5 bases, with 22 bases remaining between them. The CDR3 extends over 15 amino acids. Germline CDR1 is SGHRS and CDR2 is YFSETQ. The CDR3 sequence is CASALTGVGAYGYTF. The CDR3 DNA sequence: TGCGCCAGTGCGTTAACGGGTGTGGGAGCTTATGGCTACACCTTC.

The sample holds one count of this clone. The chain employs TRBV6-4 and TRBJ1-5; tentative D call: TRBD1 (6 bases). V was cut by 7 bases and J by 7 bases, with 14 bases left in between. CDR1 and CDR2 (germline): MRHNA, SNTAGT. CDR3 length equals 13 residues. The CDR3 spells CASNAGTTQPQHF. CDR3 in DNA: TGTGCCAGCAATGCCGGGACAACACAGCCCCAGCATTTT.

The chain is built from TRBV6-5 and TRBJ1-6, with unresolved D. The V end was cut by 0 bases, the J end by 7 bases, with 4 bases between. The CDR3 sequence is 13 residues long. Germline CDR1 reads MNHEY; CDR2 reads SVGAGI. CDR3 loop: CASSYSSNSPLHF. As DNA, the CDR3 is TGTGCCAGCAGTTACTCGAGCAATTCACCCCTCCACTTT.

Of note for this clone: One end of the junction does not line up with germline, which may come from a read error. In nucleotides, the CDR3 is TGCGCTAGCAGCCCTTACATGAACACTGAAGCTTTCTTT. The encoded protein is CASSPYMNTEAFF. The chain has TRBV5-1 and TRBJ1-1; D remains unclear. This CDR3 has 13 residues. CDR1 and CDR2 (germline): SGHRS, YFSETQ.

V and J are TRBV6-5 and TRBJ1-5, with a weak D call TRBD1 (5 bases). The V gene lost 8 bases and the J gene lost 7 bases, with 18 bases spanning the gap. Germline values: CDR1 MNHEY, CDR2 SVGAGI. The CDR3 totals 14 residues. The CDR3 DNA follows: TGTGCCAGCCTCCCGCTGCAGGGATTGCAGCCCCAGCATTTT. Amino acid sequence: CASLPLQGLQPQHF.

This chain links TRBV25-1 with TRBJ1-1, with TRBD1 matching over 7 bases. Germline V CDR1 and CDR2: MGHDK, SYGVNS. The CDR3 spans 18 residues. Trimming at V came to 3 bases and at J to 0 bases, leaving 13 bases not matched to a gene. This CDR3 is CASSESGTDWSLNTEAFF. CDR3 nucleotide sequence: TGTGCCAGCAGTGAGTCCGGGACAGATTGGAGCTTGAACACTGAAGCTTTCTTT.

This clone has only a few counts. An end of the junction does not agree with germline; a read error may underlie this. The V call is TRBV7-7, the J call TRBJ2-1, with 11 bases matching TRBD1. The CDR3 runs 15 residues. From germline, CDR1 is SSHAT and CDR2 FNYEAQ (reference sequence). Here the CDR3 DNA reads TGTGCTAGCAGCTTCGGGACAGGGGGAAACAATGAGCAGTTCTTC. Its protein product is CASSFGTGGNNEQFF.

A few counts support this clone. The genes are TRBV6-1 and TRBJ2-1; 7 nucleotides align to TRBD2. V lost 0 bases and J lost 6; bases outside the gene matches: 8. CDR1 is MNHNS, CDR2 SASEGT, per germline. This CDR3 is 16 amino acids long. The CDR3 loop is CASSEAAGAVSNEQFF. CDR3 nucleotide sequence: TGTGCCAGCAGTGAAGCGGCGGGAGCGGTGTCCAATGAGCAGTTCTTC.

V usage is TRBV6-6 and J usage is TRBJ2-7, with TRBD1 matching 10 bases. V dropped 6 bases and J dropped 4; count of bases not matched to a gene: 6. The CDR3 is 14 amino acids. Germline V gives CDR1 MNHNY, CDR2 SVGAGI (reference sequence). The CDR3 region has the DNA TGTGCCAGCAGCATAGACAGGGGGCAATACGAGCAGTACTTC. Its protein product is CASSIDRGQYEQYF.